This T cell receptor (beta chain) is drawn from a study of blood T cell repertoires in COVID-19. Background on the study: The samples span acute and convalescent COVID-19 from the United States, Italy and Spain.

Per the study methods: Reference gene primer amplification in the assay estimated nucleated cell counts. Some clones are missing from TCRdb's copy, which holds only in-frame ones; the method was immunoSEQ multiplex PCR. For V, J and clone size, that table is used; D and trimming come from the DNA. Here the sample spans around 94,000 clones, around 84% being singletons. Germline assignment: CDR1 KGHSH and CDR2 LQKENI. The CDR3 runs 14 residues. J was trimmed by 5 bases and V by 3 bases; bases with no gene match: 4. In the case of this clone: Within the sample, other DNA sequences also encode this same CDR3.

V and J are TRBV18 and TRBJ2-5, with 9 bases identical to TRBD1. The sequenced sample consisted of peripheral blood. This sequence originates from a man aged 50 or older with active or convalescent COVID-19. This CDR3 is CASSPNRGQETQYF. The CDR3 nucleotides are TGTGCCAGCTCACCGAACAGGGGGCAGGAGACCCAGTACTTC.